This T cell receptor (beta chain) was sequenced for a study of blood T cells in healthy people across ages. Study-level points and caveats: Getting older went along with TCR beta diversity per million T cells dropping roughly linearly.

V lost 6 bases, J lost 1 base, and 9 bases lay in between. CDR1 ENHRY and CDR2 SYGVKD come from the germline V gene. This CDR3 is built from 13 residues. This clonotype has just a few counts. The antigen remains unidentified. Then a second PCR, running roughly 7 to 11 cycles, was carried out with a sample-barcoded 5' primer and a J-beta primer mix. Each of the cDNA molecules was tagged by a template-switch adaptor with 12 random nucleotides. TCRdb recomputed calls from the 5' RACE reads with MiXCR, one row per CDR3 protein. The sample carries around 900,000 distinct CDR3 sequences, just over 50% recorded once.

The clonotype originates from a woman aged 55 to 70 in good health. The genes are TRBV10-3 and TRBJ1-2, with D possibly TRBD1 on 5 matching bases. Sequencing used blood. The CDR3 coding sequence is TGTGCCATCAGCGTGGGGGATAACTATGGCTACACCTTC. The encoded protein is CAISVGDNYGYTF.